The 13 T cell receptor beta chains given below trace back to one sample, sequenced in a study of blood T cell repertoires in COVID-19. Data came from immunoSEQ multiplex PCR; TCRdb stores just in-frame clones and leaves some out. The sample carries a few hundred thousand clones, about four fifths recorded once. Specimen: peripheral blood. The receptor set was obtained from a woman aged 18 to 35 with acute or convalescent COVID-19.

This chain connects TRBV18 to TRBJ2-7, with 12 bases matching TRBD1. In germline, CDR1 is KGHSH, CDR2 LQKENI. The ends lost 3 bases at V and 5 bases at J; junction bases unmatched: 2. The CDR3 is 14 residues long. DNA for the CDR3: TGTGCCAGCTCACCCGGGACAGGGGGCGACGAGCAGTACTTC. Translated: CASSPGTGGDEQYF.

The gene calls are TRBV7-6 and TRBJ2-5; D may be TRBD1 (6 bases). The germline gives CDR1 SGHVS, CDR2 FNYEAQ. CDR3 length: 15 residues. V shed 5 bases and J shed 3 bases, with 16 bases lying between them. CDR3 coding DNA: TGTGCCAGCAGCGACCCGGGACAAGAAAAAGAGACCCAGTACTTC. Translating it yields CASSDPGQEKETQYF.

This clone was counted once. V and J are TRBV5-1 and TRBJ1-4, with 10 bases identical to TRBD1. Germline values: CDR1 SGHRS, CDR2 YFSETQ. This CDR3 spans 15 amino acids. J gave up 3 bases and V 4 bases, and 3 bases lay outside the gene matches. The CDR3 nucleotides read TGCGCCAGCAGCCCTGGGACAGGGGCTAATGAAAAACTGTTTTTT. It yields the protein CASSPGTGANEKLFF.

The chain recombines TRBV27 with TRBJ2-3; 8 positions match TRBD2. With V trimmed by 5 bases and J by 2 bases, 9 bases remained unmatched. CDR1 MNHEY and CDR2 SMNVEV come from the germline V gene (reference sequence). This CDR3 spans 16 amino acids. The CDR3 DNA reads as TGTGCCAGCAGTCCCACTAGCGGACGAAACACAGATACGCAGTATTTT. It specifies CASSPTSGRNTDTQYF.

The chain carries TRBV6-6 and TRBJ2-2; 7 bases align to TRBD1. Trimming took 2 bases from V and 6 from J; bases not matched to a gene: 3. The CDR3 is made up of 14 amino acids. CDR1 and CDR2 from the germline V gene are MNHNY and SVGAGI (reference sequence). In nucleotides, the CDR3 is TGTGCCAGCAGTTACGGGACAGTTGCCGGGGAGCTGTTTTTT. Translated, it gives CASSYGTVAGELFF.

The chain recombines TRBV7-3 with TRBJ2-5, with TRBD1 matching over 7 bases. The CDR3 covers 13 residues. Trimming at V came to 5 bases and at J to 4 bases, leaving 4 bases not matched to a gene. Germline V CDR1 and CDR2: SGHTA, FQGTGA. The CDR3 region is CASSQGQLETQYF. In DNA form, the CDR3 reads TGTGCCAGCAGCCAGGGACAGTTAGAGACCCAGTACTTC.

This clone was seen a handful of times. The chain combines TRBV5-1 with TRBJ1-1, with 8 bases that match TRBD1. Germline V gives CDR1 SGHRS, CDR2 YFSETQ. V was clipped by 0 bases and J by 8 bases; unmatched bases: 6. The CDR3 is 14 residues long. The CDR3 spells CASSLGQGAEEAFF. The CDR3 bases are TGCGCCAGCAGCTTGGGGCAGGGGGCCGAGGAAGCTTTCTTT.

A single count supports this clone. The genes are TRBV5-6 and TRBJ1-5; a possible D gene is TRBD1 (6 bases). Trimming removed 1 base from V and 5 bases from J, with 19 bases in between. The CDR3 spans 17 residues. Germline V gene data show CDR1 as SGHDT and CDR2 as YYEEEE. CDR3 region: CASSLSLGGRRHQPQHF. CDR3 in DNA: TGTGCCAGCAGCTTGAGTTTGGGGGGGCGCAGACATCAGCCCCAGCATTTT.

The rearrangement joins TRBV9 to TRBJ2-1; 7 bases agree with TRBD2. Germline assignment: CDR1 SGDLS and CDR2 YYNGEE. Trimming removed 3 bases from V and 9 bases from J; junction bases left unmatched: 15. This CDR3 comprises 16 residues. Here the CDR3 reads CASSAGLGREPSEQFF. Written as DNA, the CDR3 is TGTGCCAGCAGCGCCGGGTTGGGGCGGGAGCCCTCTGAGCAGTTCTTC. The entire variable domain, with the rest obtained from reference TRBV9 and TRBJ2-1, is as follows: DSGVTQTPKHLITATGQRVTLRCSPRSGDLSVYWYQQSLDQGLQFLIQYYNGEERAKGNILERFSAQQFPDLHSELNLSSLELGDSALYFCASSAGLGREPSEQFFGPGTRLTVL.

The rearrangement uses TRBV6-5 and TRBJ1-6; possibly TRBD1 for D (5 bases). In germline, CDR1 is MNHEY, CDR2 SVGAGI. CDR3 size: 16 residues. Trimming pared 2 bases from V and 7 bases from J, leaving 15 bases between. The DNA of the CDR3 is TGTGCCAGCAGTTACACGGCAGGGAGGCCAAATTCACCCCTCCACTTT. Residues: CASSYTAGRPNSPLHF.

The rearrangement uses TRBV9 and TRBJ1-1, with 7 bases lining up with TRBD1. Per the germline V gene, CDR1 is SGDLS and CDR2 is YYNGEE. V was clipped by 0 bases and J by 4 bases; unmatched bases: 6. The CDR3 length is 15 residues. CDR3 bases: TGTGCCAGCAGCGTAGGGTCTTCAGGGGGCACTGAAGCTTTCTTT. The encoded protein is CASSVGSSGGTEAFF.

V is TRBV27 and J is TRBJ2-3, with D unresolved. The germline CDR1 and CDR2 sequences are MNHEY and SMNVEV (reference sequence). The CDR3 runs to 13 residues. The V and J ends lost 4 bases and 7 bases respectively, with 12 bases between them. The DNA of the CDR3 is TGTGCCAGCAGTTCAAACTCCATTCATACGCAGTATTTT. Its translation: CASSSNSIHTQYF.

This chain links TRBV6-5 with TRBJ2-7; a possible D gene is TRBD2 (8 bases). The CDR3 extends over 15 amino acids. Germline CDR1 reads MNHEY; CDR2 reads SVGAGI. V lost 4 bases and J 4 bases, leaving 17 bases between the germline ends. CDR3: CASSSDGRGRYEQYF. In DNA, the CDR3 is TGTGCCAGCAGTTCCGACGGGAGGGGGCGGTACGAGCAGTACTTC.